These 31 T cell receptor beta chains came from one sample sequenced in a study of T cell changes during pregnancy in multiple sclerosis. Sequencing was performed with immunoSEQ multiplex PCR; in TCRdb, only in-frame clones are kept and a portion is missing. The data show 60,000 to 65,000 clones, more than 90% seen once. Sequences were derived from peripheral blood, sampled in the second trimester of pregnancy. These receptors were obtained from a female donor with multiple sclerosis, enrolled in a pregnancy study.

V and J are TRBV6-5 and TRBJ1-5; 7 bases map to TRBD1. Losses at the gene ends were 6 bases for V and 0 bases for J; bases not matched to a gene: 5. The CDR3 is 15 amino acids. Germline CDR1 MNHEY, CDR2 SVGAGI. The CDR3 is CASRETGNSNQPQHF. DNA for the CDR3: TGTGCCAGCAGAGAGACAGGGAATAGCAATCAGCCCCAGCATTTT.

The rearrangement uses TRBV28 and TRBJ1-2; 9 bases map to TRBD1. V shed 5 bases and J 7 bases; nucleotides not matched to a gene: 8. There are 14 residues in the CDR3. Looked up from germline, CDR1 is MDHEN and CDR2 is SYDVKM. CDR3 bases: TGTGCCAGCAGTGAAGGACAGGGGCCGAGTGGCTACACCTTC. As protein: CASSEGQGPSGYTF.

The V gene is TRBV10-2, the J gene TRBJ1-2; 9 bases align to TRBD1. The CDR3 length is 15 residues. V trimming: 3 bases; J trimming: 5 bases; junction bases outside the gene matches: 7. In germline, CDR1 is WSHSY, CDR2 SAAADI. CDR3 sequence (DNA): TGCGCCAGCAGTGAAAGGACAGGGGTGGGGTATGGCTACACCTTC. It codes for CASSERTGVGYGYTF.

The V call is TRBV28, the J call TRBJ2-1, with 10 positions matching TRBD2. The length of the CDR3 is 13 residues. Germline V gene sequence: CDR1 MDHEN, CDR2 SYDVKM. Germline trimming cut 7 bases from V and 6 bases from J; bases unmatched to any gene: 3. CDR3 sequence reads: CASKLAGGNEQFF. For the CDR3, the DNA is TGTGCCAGCAAATTAGCGGGGGGCAATGAGCAGTTCTTC.

This sequence joins TRBV4-1 and TRBJ1-1, with 8 bases matching TRBD1. J gave up 6 bases and V 5 bases, and 11 bases lay outside the gene matches. Per germline, CDR1 MGHRA and CDR2 YSYEKL. The CDR3 has 15 amino acids. The CDR3 DNA sequence: TGCGCCAGCAGCTACCGACAGGGGAATCCTGCTGAAGCTTTCTTT. It encodes CASSYRQGNPAEAFF.

The genes are TRBV7-2 and TRBJ2-3, with a tentative D call TRBD2 (5 bases). The ends were cut back, 4 bases at V and 6 bases at J, with 26 bases in the middle. Germline CDR1 and CDR2: SGHTA and FQGNSA. The length of the CDR3 is 18 residues. CDR3 region: CASSSAPRGRSRLDTQYF. CDR3 nucleotides: TGTGCCAGCAGCTCGGCCCCCCGGGGAAGGTCTAGACTGGATACGCAGTATTTT.

CDR3 protein: CATGTGSPQPQHF. For the CDR3, the DNA is TGTGCCACCGGGACAGGAAGTCCTCAGCCCCAGCATTTT. This rearrangement joins TRBV19 to TRBJ1-5; 8 nucleotides match TRBD1. The CDR3 spans 13 residues. Unmatched junction bases numbered 8, after V lost 10 bases and J lost 6 bases. Germline V gives CDR1 LNHDA, CDR2 SQIVND (reference sequence).

This clone has just one count. The chain is built from TRBV11-3 and TRBJ2-6; 14 bases map to TRBD2. The CDR3 has 18 amino acids. V lost 5 bases to trimming and J lost 4 bases; unmatched junction nucleotides: 7. CDR1 is SGHNT and CDR2 is YENEEA in the germline V gene. The CDR3 loop is CASSETSGRAFGANVLTF. The DNA of the CDR3 is TGTGCCAGCAGCGAGACTAGCGGGAGGGCCTTCGGGGCCAACGTCCTGACTTTC.

The CDR3 coding sequence is TGTGCCAGCTCAACCGGGGGGGAGACTGAAGCTTTCTTT. This gives the protein CASSTGGETEAFF. The rearrangement links TRBV18 to TRBJ1-1; D might be TRBD1 (5 bases). Germline values: CDR1 KGHSH, CDR2 LQKENI. V lost 5 bases to trimming and J lost 5 bases, with 12 bases between them. The CDR3 runs 13 residues.

This clone was picked up one time. CDR3 amino acids: CSVYAGGQEQYF. CDR3 in DNA: TGCAGCGTGTATGCAGGGGGGCAAGAGCAGTACTTC. This sequence joins TRBV29-1 and TRBJ2-7; TRBD1 might be the D (7 bases). The V gene lost 6 bases and the J gene lost 7 bases, with 16 bases spanning the gap. This CDR3 has 12 residues. Germline loops: CDR1 SQVTM, CDR2 ANQGSEA.

J is TRBJ1-1 and V is TRBV18; no definite D call. CDR1 and CDR2 (germline): KGHSH, LQKENI. The CDR3 runs 15 residues. Trimming removed 1 base at V and 0 bases at J, with 9 bases between. CDR3 sequence (DNA): TGTGCCAGCTCACCACGGCAATTACTGAACACTGAAGCTTTCTTT. Protein product: CASSPRQLLNTEAFF.

The chain employs TRBV2 and TRBJ1-4, with 8 bases aligning to TRBD1. The J segment lost 7 bases and the V segment lost 8 bases, leaving 6 bases of the junction unmatched. Germline assignment: CDR1 SNHLY and CDR2 FYNNEI. This CDR3 spans 13 amino acids. The CDR3 bases are TGTGCCAGCGACAGGGGTTACGCTGAAAAACTGTTTTTT. Residues: CASDRGYAEKLFF.

The V call is TRBV14, the J call TRBJ1-3; a possible D gene is TRBD1 (5 bases). V shed 0 bases and J shed 2 bases, with 14 bases lying between them. Germline CDR1 is SGHDN and CDR2 is FVKESK. This CDR3 is built from 17 residues. CDR3 region: CASSQDLQGVPGNTIYF. The DNA of the CDR3 is TGTGCCAGCAGCCAAGATCTTCAAGGGGTCCCTGGAAACACCATATATTTT.

The chain links TRBV5-1 to TRBJ1-2, with a possible D match to TRBD1 (5 bases). This CDR3 spans 14 amino acids. Germline assignment: CDR1 SGHRS and CDR2 YFSETQ. Trimming stripped 4 bases from V and 4 bases from J, with 14 bases between. CDR3 nucleotide sequence: TGCGCCAGCAGCCCGGGTGGGACTTCCTATGGCTACACCTTC. Its translation: CASSPGGTSYGYTF.

The chain has TRBV12-5 and TRBJ2-7; TRBD1 matches 8 bases. This CDR3 spans 13 amino acids. Losses at the gene ends were 1 base for V and 4 bases for J; bases not matched to a gene: 0. Germline lookup yields CDR1 LGHNT and CDR2 FRNRAP. The CDR3 here is CASGLDRGYEQYF. The CDR3 DNA reads TGTGCTAGTGGTTTGGACAGGGGGTACGAGCAGTACTTC. Looking up the rest from reference TRBV12-5 and TRBJ2-7 gives the full variable domain: DARVTQTPRHKVTEMGQEVTMRCQPILGHNTVFWYRQTMMQGLELLAYFRNRAPLDDSGMPKDRFSAEMPDATLATLKIQPSEPRDSAVYFCASGLDRGYEQYFGPGTRLTVT.

This chain uses TRBV14 with TRBJ2-5; 9 bases line up with TRBD2. CDR1 is SGHDN, CDR2 FVKESK, per germline. V gave up 0 bases and J gave up 6 bases; unmatched junction bases: 11. This CDR3 contains 17 residues. CDR3 loop: CASSQDGRGGRAQTQYF. DNA of the CDR3: TGTGCCAGCAGCCAAGATGGTAGGGGCGGGAGGGCCCAGACCCAGTACTTC.

The rearrangement joins TRBV4-3 to TRBJ2-1; 16 nucleotides line up with TRBD2. CDR1 is LGHNA and CDR2 is YSLEER in the germline V gene. J gave up 2 bases and V 3 bases, and 10 bases lay outside the gene matches. The CDR3 spans 20 residues. The CDR3 bases are TGCGCCAGCAGCCAGCTCACGGGACTAGCGGGAGGGGGGGCCTACAATGAGCAGTTCTTC. Its translation is CASSQLTGLAGGGAYNEQFF.

This rearrangement joins TRBV5-1 to TRBJ2-4; 12 bases map to TRBD2. The CDR3 covers 17 residues. Germline CDR1 reads SGHRS; CDR2 reads YFSETQ. V dropped 1 base and J dropped 7; count of bases not matched to a gene: 9. CDR3 in DNA: TGCGCCAGCAGCTTGTCTAGCGGGAGGGAAGTTGGGAACATTCAGTACTTC. As protein: CASSLSSGREVGNIQYF.

In its sample, this clone was seen a few times. The genes are TRBV6-5 and TRBJ1-1, with 7 bases matching TRBD1. The ends lost 5 bases at V and 1 base at J; junction bases unmatched: 1. Germline CDR1 reads MNHEY; CDR2 reads SVGAGI. CDR3 length equals 13 residues. CDR3: CASSRQGNTEAFF. For the CDR3, the DNA is TGTGCCAGCAGTAGACAGGGGAACACTGAAGCTTTCTTT.

V gene TRBV28 combines with J gene TRBJ1-3, with 7 bases lining up with TRBD1. This CDR3 is 14 amino acids long. V shed 2 bases, J shed 4 bases, and the junction held 2 bases outside the gene matches. Looked up from germline, CDR1 is MDHEN and CDR2 is SYDVKM. CDR3 sequence: CASSLPGQGNTIYF. In DNA form, the CDR3 reads TGTGCCAGCAGTTTACCGGGACAGGGAAACACCATATATTTT.

The chain links TRBV4-1 to TRBJ2-1, with TRBD2 matching over 9 bases. The CDR3 contains 19 residues. CDR1 and CDR2 from the germline V gene are MGHRA and YSYEKL. With 1 base clipped from V and 0 bases from J, the junction kept 10 bases outside the gene matches. CDR3 sequence (DNA): TGCGCCAGCAGCCAAGGGGGGGCTAGCGGGAAGAGCTCCTACAATGAGCAGTTCTTC. It is translated as CASSQGGASGKSSYNEQFF.

The V and J genes are TRBV5-1 and TRBJ1-2; 9 bases line up with TRBD1. The germline V gene encodes CDR1 SGHRS and CDR2 YFSETQ. V gave up 4 bases and J gave up 6 bases; unmatched junction bases: 4. CDR3 size: 13 residues. CDR3 protein: CASSPGQGHGYTF. The CDR3 DNA reads as TGCGCCAGCAGCCCTGGACAGGGGCATGGCTACACCTTC.

J is TRBJ2-7 and V is TRBV27, with 12 bases that match TRBD2. Unmatched junction bases numbered 8, after V lost 5 bases and J lost 3 bases. From germline, CDR1 is MNHEY and CDR2 SMNVEV (reference sequence). This CDR3 has 16 amino acids. This chain's CDR3 is CASSNPPGLAGYEQYF. The CDR3 DNA follows: TGTGCCAGCAGTAACCCCCCGGGACTAGCGGGCTACGAGCAGTACTTC.

This sequence joins TRBV30 and TRBJ2-1, with D possibly being TRBD1 (5 bases). V lost 4 bases to trimming and J lost 4 bases, with 14 bases between them. The germline V gene encodes CDR1 GTSNPN and CDR2 SVGIG (reference sequence). The CDR3 runs 14 residues. CDR3 sequence (DNA): TGTGCCTGGAAAGGCAGGGAAGCTTACAATGAGCAGTTCTTC. Its translation is CAWKGREAYNEQFF.

The chain has TRBV18 and TRBJ1-4, with 7 positions matching TRBD1. The V segment lost 3 bases and the J segment 4 bases; nucleotides outside the gene matches: 5. CDR3 length: 15 amino acids. Germline V gives CDR1 KGHSH, CDR2 LQKENI. The CDR3 is CASSPGQEINEKLFF. CDR3 in DNA: TGTGCCAGCTCACCTGGACAGGAGATTAATGAAAAACTGTTTTTT. The full variable domain, in which reference TRBV18 and TRBJ1-4 provide the parts outside the CDR3, is NAGVMQNPRHLVRRRGQEARLRCSPMKGHSHVYWYRQLPEEGLKFMVYLQKENIIDESGMPKERFSAEFPKEGPSILRIQQVVRGDSAAYFCASSPGQEINEKLFFGSGTQLSVL.

J is TRBJ2-7 and V is TRBV5-5; D is ambiguous. V lost 0 bases, J lost 2 bases, and 9 bases lay in between. CDR1 and CDR2 from the germline V gene are SGHKS and YYEKEE (reference sequence). CDR3 size: 14 residues. CDR3 amino acids: CASSLALLTYEQYF. The CDR3, as DNA: TGTGCCAGCAGCTTGGCCTTACTAACCTACGAGCAGTACTTC. Full variable domain (outside the CDR3, taken from reference TRBV5-5 and TRBJ2-7): DAGVTQSPTHLIKTRGQQVTLRCSPISGHKSVSWYQQVLGQGPQFIFQYYEKEERGRGNFPDRFSARQFPNYSSELNVNALLLGDSALYLCASSLALLTYEQYFGPGTRLTVT.

The CDR3 DNA is TGTGCCAGCAGCCTCAACCCGGGGGGCAATCAAGCCTACAATGAGCAGTTCTTC. Its translation is CASSLNPGGNQAYNEQFF. This chain joins TRBV27 and TRBJ2-1, with a possible D match to TRBD2 (7 bases). In germline, CDR1 is MNHEY, CDR2 SMNVEV (reference sequence). The CDR3 contains 18 residues. Trimming shortened V by 6 bases and J by 2 bases, and 23 bases separated the two germline ends.

The rearrangement links TRBV5-1 to TRBJ1-3, with D tentatively TRBD1 (5 bases). CDR3 length: 14 residues. CDR1 SGHRS and CDR2 YFSETQ come from the germline V gene. V lost 1 base, J lost 4 bases, and 9 bases lay in between. The CDR3 reads CASSLLSGGNTIYF. The DNA for the CDR3 is TGCGCCAGCAGCTTGTTGTCAGGGGGAAACACCATATATTTT.

V and J are TRBV29-1 and TRBJ2-1; perhaps TRBD2 as D (6 bases). The germline CDR1 and CDR2 sequences are SQVTM and ANQGSEA. The CDR3 spans 12 residues. The CDR3, as DNA: TGCACCGCCCTGGAGGGCCGGAGTGAGCAGTTCTTC. Translating it yields CTALEGRSEQFF.

This clone was observed once. The chain combines TRBV25-1 with TRBJ2-2, with D perhaps matching TRBD1 (5 bases). The CDR3 covers 12 residues. In germline, CDR1 is MGHDK, CDR2 SYGVNS. V shed 5 bases and J shed 7 bases, with 8 bases lying between them. CDR3 bases: TGTGCCAGCAGTCAGGGTAACGGGGAGCTGTTTTTT. Translation gives CASSQGNGELFF.

Concerning this clone: Other DNA sequences from this sample encode an identical CDR3 as well. This sequence joins TRBV18 and TRBJ1-1; 7 nucleotides line up with TRBD1. Germline V gene lookup returns CDR1 KGHSH and CDR2 LQKENI. The CDR3 is 13 amino acids. Trimming took 5 bases from V and 4 from J; bases not matched to a gene: 4. CDR3 bases: TGTGCCAGCTCATCAAGACAGGGCACTGAAGCTTTCTTT. Translation gives CASSSRQGTEAFF.